Listed here are 3 T cell receptor beta chains from one sample, sequenced in a study of response to subunit inactivated influenza vaccine. In TCRdb, the RT-PCR reads were re-called with MiXCR into one record per CDR3 protein. The sample carries 600,000 to 700,000 distinct CDR3 sequences, 14% recorded once. The specimen comprised PBMCs from blood, sampled around 15 days before vaccination. These receptors all come from a man aged 50 or older who received an inactivated influenza vaccine.

The chain has TRBV5-1 and TRBJ1-2; D gene unclear. Between the trimmed V and J ends, which lost 5 bases and 0 bases, there was a span of 20 bases. The CDR3 sequence is 17 residues long. Germline V lookup: CDR1 SGHRS, CDR2 YFSETQ. CDR3 coding DNA: TGCGCCAGCAGAAAAATGCAGACGGATTTAGCTAACTATGGCTACACCTTC. Translated, it gives CASRKMQTDLANYGYTF. Based on the CDR3 plus reference TRBV5-1 and TRBJ1-2, the full variable domain is KAGVTQTPRYLIKTRGQQVTLSCSPISGHRSVSWYQQTPGQGLQFLFEYFSETQRNKGNFPGRFSGRQFSNSRSEMNVSTLELGDSALYLCASRKMQTDLANYGYTFGSGTRLTVV.

J is TRBJ2-4 and V is TRBV6-2 or TRBV6-3; D possibly uses TRBD1 or TRBD2 (5 bases each). Germline V lookup: CDR1 MNHEY, CDR2 SVGEGT. This CDR3 is 15 amino acids long. V lost 10 bases and J 8 bases, leaving 24 bases between the germline ends. Here the CDR3 reads CATMKRARVGDIQYF. For the CDR3, the DNA is TGTGCCACTATGAAGAGGGCCAGGGTAGGGGACATTCAGTACTTC.

This clonotype was seen a few times. The chain joins TRBV20-1 to TRBJ2-5; 14 bases agree with TRBD2. The V and J ends lost 3 bases and 13 bases, in that order; junction bases with no gene match: 7. The CDR3 sequence is 13 residues long. Germline V gene data show CDR1 as DFQATT and CDR2 as SNEGSKA (reference sequence). The CDR3, as DNA: TGCAGTGCTAGTCCGACTAGCGGGAGGGCCACGTACTTC. Encoded protein: CSASPTSGRATYF.